This TCR beta chain is from a study of neurological immune-mediated disorders. Overall study results and limits: Falling below healthy controls, multiple sclerosis showed the least TCR clonal expansion, while HTLV-1-associated myelopathy showed the most.

The CDR3 runs 14 residues. Germline CDR1 reads DFQATT; CDR2 reads SNEGSKA (reference sequence). V dropped 3 bases and J dropped 6; count of bases not matched to a gene: 8. It was by 5'RACE with 10-nucleotide random UMIs that the cDNA was made. MiXCR, run by TCRdb on the 5' RACE reads, gives a single entry per CDR3 protein. This table has 75,000 to 90,000 distinct CDR3 sequences, around 10% appearing once. Maryland, USA blood bank volunteers served as healthy controls. This clonotype has at least ten counts. No antigen is known for it. The receptor comes from a man aged 40-55 years in good health. The chain is built from TRBV20-1 and TRBJ2-7; TRBD2 matches 10 bases. Specimen: PBMCs. The CDR3 loop reads CSASKWRTSGEQYF. The CDR3 nucleotides are TGCAGTGCTAGTAAGTGGAGGACTAGCGGCGAGCAGTACTTC.